These T cell receptor beta chains were read from a single sample in a study of human T cells and chemical hapten exposure. TCRdb reprocessed the RACE reads with MiXCR, giving one entry per CDR3 protein. The table shows 34,000 or so distinct CDR3 sequences, with approximately 10% occurring only once. The sequencing used whole blood, collected in connection with sensitization to the hapten diphenylcyclopropenone (DPC). The receptors were sampled from a man aged 50 to 60 with alopecia areata. Some clones in this sample may be carry-over from other donors' samples. CDR3s include the opening cysteine and the closing phenylalanine or tryptophan. The order of the fields is V gene, J gene, CDR3 protein.

TRBV12-3/TRBV12-4	TRBJ2-3	CASSFGGAIAQDTQYF
TRBV18	TRBJ1-1	CASSLQDMNTEAFF
TRBV28	TRBJ2-5	CASTGRVQETQYF
TRBV11-2	TRBJ2-1	CASSFLRSDWQFF
TRBV4-1	TRBJ1-1	CASSQALLLNTEAFF
TRBV29-1	TRBJ1-2	CSAGGVAGYTF
TRBV7-2	TRBJ2-7	CASRPGTGGYEQYF
TRBV12-3/TRBV12-4	TRBJ2-1	CASSLYNEQFF
TRBV29-1	TRBJ2-7	CSVETRDSSYEQYF
TRBV7-2	TRBJ1-6	CASSPREENSPLHF
TRBV6-1	TRBJ1-3	CASSEADKAKNTIYF
TRBV20-1	TRBJ1-5	CSATPSDGYSNQPQHF
TRBV19	TRBJ1-2	CASSPQRTYGYTF
TRBV10-2	TRBJ2-1	CASSESRGVGEQFF
TRBV29-1	TRBJ1-1	CSVEQDVMNTEAFF
TRBV6-5	TRBJ2-7	CASSYRGHYEQYF
TRBV9	TRBJ2-7	CASSAGTGEAEQYF